This TCR beta chain was recovered during a study of tissue T cells after allogeneic stem cell transplantation. The study, taken as a whole, reports: Anatomically similar tissues had similar TCR repertoires within each patient.

The data were produced by immunoSEQ multiplex PCR, yet TCRdb's version contains in-frame clones alone and is incomplete. The sample has about 9,600 clones; roughly two thirds are singletons. Comments on this clone: Its specificity is unknown.

This clonotype originated in a woman between 18 and 55 years old with breast cancer. The sequenced sample was tissue from the ileum, obtained at autopsy.

CDR3 nucleotides: TGTGCCAGCAGTCCAGGGATTCGGGGCTACACCTTC. As protein: CASSPGIRGYTF. The rearrangement uses TRBV2 and TRBJ1-2; tentative D call: TRBD1 (5 bases). Germline V gene sequence: CDR1 SNHLY, CDR2 FYNNEI. The germline V and J ends were trimmed by 5 bases and 8 bases, with 12 bases remaining between them. CDR3 length: 12 amino acids.